The rows below give T cell receptor beta chains drawn from one sample of a study of shared clonotypes between healthy human individuals. Data came from immunoSEQ multiplex PCR; TCRdb stores just in-frame clones and leaves some out. This table holds about 1 million clones, 65% to 80% found once. Sequenced input: memory CD4+ T cells sorted from blood. The source is a man in his late teens or twenties in good health. CDR3s include the opening cysteine and the closing phenylalanine or tryptophan. Fields, in order: V gene, clone size, J gene, D gene, CDR3 protein, CDR3 DNA. A D gene is named only where the DNA matches it firmly. Clone size is stated in some rows and not others, as once, few, many or a class when expanded.

TRBV14	few	TRBJ2-5	-	CASRQSSGRETQYF	TGTGCCAGCAGACAATCATCTGGCCGAGAGACCCAGTACTTC
TRBV30	-	TRBJ2-3	TRBD2	CAWSVTAGVTDTQYF	TGTGCCTGGAGTGTAACAGCGGGAGTCACAGATACGCAGTATTTT
TRBV10-1	-	TRBJ2-3	-	CASSDSLTDTQYF	TGCGCCAGCAGTGACTCTCTCACAGATACGCAGTATTTT
TRBV7-2	-	TRBJ2-5	-	CASSLEGGTQETQYF	TGTGCCAGCAGCTTAGAAGGCGGCACTCAAGAGACCCAGTACTTC
TRBV7-2	-	TRBJ2-5	TRBD1	CASSRTGTGQETQYF	TGTGCCAGCAGCAGAACCGGGACAGGTCAAGAGACCCAGTACTTC
TRBV30	-	TRBJ1-2	TRBD1	CAWSPGQGLYGYTF	TGTGCCTGGAGTCCTGGACAGGGTCTCTATGGCTACACCTTC
TRBV19	-	TRBJ1-2	-	CASKGGPNYGYTF	TGTGCCAGTAAGGGAGGTCCTAACTATGGCTACACCTTC
TRBV5-1	-	TRBJ2-5	TRBD2	CASSRGSLAGDRRETQYF	TGCGCCAGCAGCCGGGGGTCACTAGCGGGGGACAGAAGGGAGACCCAGTACTTC
TRBV9	once	TRBJ2-1	TRBD2	CASSVASGGGNEQFF	TGTGCCAGCAGCGTAGCTAGCGGAGGAGGGAATGAGCAGTTCTTC
TRBV5-4	-	TRBJ1-1	TRBD1	CASGRPGQGTEAFF	TGTGCCAGCGGGCGCCCGGGACAGGGGACTGAAGCTTTCTTT